Each of the 11 T cell receptor beta chains below was sequenced from the same sample in a study of beta chain features in type 1 diabetes. What was sequenced were expressed TCRB transcripts, since all of the isolated RNA had been reverse transcribed. The method was immunoSEQ multiplex PCR; TCRdb's version includes in-frame clones alone and lacks a portion of them. The table includes roughly 700,000 clones, roughly 13% detected once. Study-level points and caveats: Shorter TCRB CDR3s, moderately but significantly so, marked every one of the four CD4+ subsets in Type 1 diabetes patients.

These receptors lack a known antigen. The sample was naive CD4+ T cells from blood. All receptors come from a man between 18 and 29 years old with type 1 diabetes.

CDR3 bases: TGCGCCAGCAGCTCCCCGGGACAGAGTTTCGGGACCGGGGAGCTGTTTTTT. Protein sequence: CASSSPGQSFGTGELFF. This chain links TRBV4-1 with TRBJ2-2; 7 nucleotides align to TRBD1. CDR1 MGHRA and CDR2 YSYEKL come from the germline V gene. The CDR3 covers 17 residues. After removal of 5 bases from V and 5 bases from J, the junction contained 14 bases not matched to a gene.

This clone was seen a few times. The chain employs TRBV29-1 and TRBJ2-7; D unresolved. CDR3 size: 14 residues. V lost 5 bases to trimming and J lost 1 base, with 15 bases between them. CDR1 and CDR2 (germline): SQVTM, ANQGSEA. The CDR3 DNA sequence: TGCAGCGTTACCGGAGAGAACCTATCCTACGAGCAGTACTTC. The encoded protein is CSVTGENLSYEQYF.

A few counts support this clone. The gene calls are TRBV28 and TRBJ2-1, with D unresolved. Germline V CDR1 and CDR2: MDHEN, SYDVKM. The CDR3 contains 14 residues. V gave up 6 bases and J gave up 2 bases, with 11 bases separating them. This CDR3 is CASSPVLAYNEQFF. The CDR3, as DNA: TGTGCCAGCAGCCCCGTGCTCGCCTACAATGAGCAGTTCTTC.

This clone was picked up a small number of times. The chain joins TRBV5-1 to TRBJ2-2; 8 bases fit TRBD1. Germline V gene lookup returns CDR1 SGHRS and CDR2 YFSETQ. Trimming took 4 bases from V and 13 from J; bases not matched to a gene: 3. This CDR3 has 11 residues. CDR3: CASSQDRVLFF. The CDR3 DNA is TGCGCCAGCAGCCAGGACAGGGTGCTGTTTTTT.

Note on this clone: The sample carries other DNA sequences with the same CDR3. V gene TRBV10-3 combines with J gene TRBJ2-1; TRBD2 aligns across 10 bases. Germline CDR1 ENHRY, CDR2 SYGVKD. This CDR3 region has 15 residues. Trimming removed 7 bases from V and 4 bases from J; junction bases left unmatched: 7. The CDR3 region has the DNA TGTGCCATCAATCCTAGCGGGGGTGCGTACAATGAGCAGTTCTTC. Its protein is CAINPSGGAYNEQFF.

As to this clone: Other nucleotide sequences from this sample produce the same CDR3. The chain combines TRBV7-2 with TRBJ1-5; D is uncertain. CDR3 length: 14 residues. Deletions cut 1 base from V and 3 bases from J, with 7 bases between. Germline lookup yields CDR1 SGHTA and CDR2 FQGNSA. The CDR3 nucleotides read TGTGCCAGCAGCTTAGGGTCGGCCAATCAGCCCCAGCATTTT. This codes for CASSLGSANQPQHF.

This chain joins TRBV4-1 and TRBJ1-2, with 8 bases lining up with TRBD1. The CDR3 is 15 amino acids. Germline loops: CDR1 MGHRA, CDR2 YSYEKL. Trimming at V came to 5 bases and at J to 5 bases, leaving 10 bases not matched to a gene. The CDR3 nucleotides are TGCGCCAGCAGCTACGGACAGGGAGTAGGGTATGGCTACACCTTC. Encoded protein: CASSYGQGVGYGYTF.

This clone was seen a handful of times. The chain recombines TRBV6-5 with TRBJ1-2, with TRBD1 matching 8 bases. The V segment lost 7 bases and the J segment 7 bases; nucleotides outside the gene matches: 11. The germline V gene encodes CDR1 MNHEY and CDR2 SVGAGI. The CDR3 has 14 amino acids. CDR3 in DNA: TGTGCCAGCACCCACGGGGCAGGGGGCAGTGGCTACACCTTC. It is translated as CASTHGAGGSGYTF.

This clone was observed a handful of times. This sequence joins TRBV6-6 and TRBJ1-2; a weak D match, TRBD1 (6 bases). This CDR3 is 15 amino acids long. V was pared by 8 bases and J by 1 base, with 17 bases between. The germline gives CDR1 MNHNY, CDR2 SVGAGI (reference sequence). CDR3 bases: TGTGCCAGCCGAGCTACGGGGGGCGTTAACTATGGCTACACCTTC. Its translation: CASRATGGVNYGYTF.

The chain uses TRBV11-2 and TRBJ2-2; D remains ambiguous. The CDR3 is 13 residues long. The V end was cut by 2 bases, the J end by 3 bases, with 4 bases between. CDR1 is SGHAT, CDR2 FQNNGV, per germline. CDR3 amino acids: CASSLRDTGELFF. In nucleotides, the CDR3 is TGTGCCAGCAGCTTAAGGGACACCGGGGAGCTGTTTTTT.

This clone appeared a few times. The chain joins TRBV19 to TRBJ2-5; 9 bases are shared with TRBD1. Germline assignment: CDR1 LNHDA and CDR2 SQIVND (reference sequence). V dropped 4 bases and J dropped 5; count of bases not matched to a gene: 8. CDR3 length equals 15 residues. The DNA for the CDR3 is TGTGCCAGTAGTACCGGACAGGGGCAGTCGGAGACCCAGTACTTC. Protein product: CASSTGQGQSETQYF.